Included here is one TCR beta chain sequence, with context. One junction end disagrees with the germline gene, perhaps due to a read error. The data belong to a study of T cells in Graves' hyperthyroidism and ophthalmopathy. Germline V gene lookup returns CDR1 MNHEY and CDR2 SVGAGI. The CDR3 sequence is 13 residues long. There were TCR beta CDR3 regions amplified from RNA transcripts. In the first-round RT-PCR of the TCR CDR3, the HTBI primer set was used. TCRdb analysed the multiplex PCR reads with MiXCR anew, one entry per CDR3 protein. The sample records hundreds of thousands of distinct CDR3 sequences, over 10% being singletons. Hyperthyroidism patients were newly diagnosed, had disease duration under 2 months, and were aged 18 to 65 years. Patients with uncontrolled infections, other autoimmune diseases, pregnancy or lactation were excluded.

Material for sequencing was blood. This TCR derives from a woman aged 18 to 35 with Graves' hyperthyroidism. The gene calls are TRBV6-5 and TRBJ2-7; D is perhaps TRBD1 or TRBD2 (5 bases each). DNA of the CDR3: TGTGCCGGCAGTTCGGGACCCCTTGGCGAGCAGTACTTC. It codes for CAGSSGPLGEQYF.